This T cell receptor beta chain was found in a study of CD8 T cells in ankylosing spondylitis. The study, taken as a whole, reports: In ankylosing spondylitis blood, a motif of several highly homologous TCR beta variants appeared characteristic. Disease-associated clones were reportedly significantly overrepresented in matched ankylosing spondylitis synovial fluid. Past research had described some motif variants in reactive arthritis synovial fluid and blood. Peripheral blood samples showed relatively rare disease-linked clones, and these clones were CD8+.

This clonotype was recorded only once. The antigen is undetermined. The CDR3 is made up of 11 amino acids. Germline CDR1 reads MGHDK; CDR2 reads SYGVNS. Trimming stripped 9 bases from V and 7 bases from J, with 10 bases between. Making use of molecular barcodes, quantitative 5'-RACE generated TCR beta libraries. Each CDR3 protein is one row after TCRdb ran MiXCR on the 5' RACE reads. Here the sample spans about 390,000 distinct CDR3 sequences, 20% to 25% being singletons. The TCR sequence derives from a male donor with ankylosing spondylitis. The source material was blood, either unsorted or a sorted T cell fraction (not recorded which). The chain links TRBV25-1 to TRBJ2-1; perhaps TRBD2 as D (6 bases). Here the CDR3 DNA reads TGTGCCAGTTACGGGAGTAATGAGCAGTTCTTC. Its translation is CASYGSNEQFF.